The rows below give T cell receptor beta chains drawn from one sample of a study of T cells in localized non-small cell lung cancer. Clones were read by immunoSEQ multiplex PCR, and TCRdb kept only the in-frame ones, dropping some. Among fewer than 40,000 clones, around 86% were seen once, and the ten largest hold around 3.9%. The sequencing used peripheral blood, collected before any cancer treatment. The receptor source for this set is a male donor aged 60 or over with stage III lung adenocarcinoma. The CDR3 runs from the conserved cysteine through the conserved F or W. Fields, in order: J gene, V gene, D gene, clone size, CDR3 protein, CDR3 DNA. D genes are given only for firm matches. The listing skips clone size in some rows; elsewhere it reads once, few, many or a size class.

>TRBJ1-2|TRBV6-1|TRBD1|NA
CASSEGTGTDGYTF
TGTGCCAGTAGTGAAGGAACCGGGACAGATGGCTACACCTTC
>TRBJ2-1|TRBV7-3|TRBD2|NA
CASSLGGTSYNEQFF
TGTGCCAGCAGCTTGGGGGGGACTTCCTACAATGAGCAGTTCTTC
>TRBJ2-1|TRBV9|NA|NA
CASSVTPWSDEQFF
TGTGCCAGCAGCGTAACCCCTTGGAGCGATGAGCAGTTCTTC
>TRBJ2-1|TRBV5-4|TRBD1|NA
CASSRTGTGFREQFF
TGTGCCAGCAGCCGTACCGGGACAGGGTTCCGCGAGCAGTTCTTC
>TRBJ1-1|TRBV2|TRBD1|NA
CASGQTGGTEAFF
TGTGCCAGCGGCCAGACAGGGGGCACTGAAGCTTTCTTT
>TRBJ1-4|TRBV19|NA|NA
CASSRTYLRGAGINEKLFF
TGTGCCAGTAGCCGCACGTATCTCCGGGGAGCGGGCATTAATGAAAAACTGTTTTTT
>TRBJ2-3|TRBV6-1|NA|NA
CASSEHGSSTDTQYF
TGTGCCAGCAGTGAACACGGGTCTAGCACAGATACGCAGTATTTT
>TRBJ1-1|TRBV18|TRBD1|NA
CASSPLSTGDTEAFF
TGTGCCAGCTCACCACTGAGTACAGGGGACACTGAAGCTTTCTTT
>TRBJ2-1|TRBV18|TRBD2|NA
CASSPLGLAGVQEQFF
TGTGCCAGCTCACCTCTGGGGTTAGCGGGAGTACAGGAGCAGTTCTTC
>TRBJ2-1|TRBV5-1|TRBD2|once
CASTLAGGSYNEQFF
TGCGCCAGCACCCTAGCGGGAGGCTCCTACAATGAGCAGTTCTTC
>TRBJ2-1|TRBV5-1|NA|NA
CASRTPRVVDEQFF
TGCGCCAGCCGCACTCCTAGAGTGGTCGATGAGCAGTTCTTC
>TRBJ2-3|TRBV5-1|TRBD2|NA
CASSLAIITSGVSTDTQYF
TGCGCCAGCAGCTTGGCCATTATCACTAGCGGGGTTAGCACAGATACGCAGTATTTT
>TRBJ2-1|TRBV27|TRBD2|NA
CASSMTSGSYNEQFF
TGTGCCAGCAGTATGACTAGCGGGTCTTACAATGAGCAGTTCTTC
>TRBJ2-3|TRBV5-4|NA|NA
CASSSGWLGTDTQYF
TGTGCCAGCAGCTCCGGGTGGTTAGGGACAGATACGCAGTATTTT
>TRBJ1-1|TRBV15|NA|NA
CASSGAGATEAFF
TGTGCCTCTTCAGGGGCGGGCGCGACTGAAGCTTTCTTT
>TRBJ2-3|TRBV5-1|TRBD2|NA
CASSGGLAGADTQYF
TGCGCCAGCAGCGGGGGACTAGCGGGGGCAGATACGCAGTATTTT
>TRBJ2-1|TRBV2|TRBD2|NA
CASNPGLAVKQFF
TGTGCCAGCAATCCGGGACTAGCGGTTAAGCAGTTCTTC
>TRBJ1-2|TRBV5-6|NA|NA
CASSRAGRNDYGYTF
TGTGCCAGCAGCCGAGCGGGGAGAAATGACTATGGCTACACCTTC
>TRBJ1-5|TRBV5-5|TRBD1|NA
CASSGQGANQPQHF
TGTGCCAGCAGCGGACAGGGCGCCAATCAGCCCCAGCATTTT
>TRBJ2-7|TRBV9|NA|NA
CASSLSGLPSSYEQYF
TGTGCCAGCAGCCTATCGGGACTCCCTAGCTCCTACGAGCAGTACTTC
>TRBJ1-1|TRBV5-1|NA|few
CASSLAEFLAGRNTEAFF
TGCGCCAGCAGCTTGGCCGAGTTCCTGGCGGGGCGAAACACTGAAGCTTTCTTT
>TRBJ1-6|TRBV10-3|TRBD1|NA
CAISELGQGNNSPLHF
TGTGCCATCAGTGAGCTGGGACAGGGGAATAATTCACCCCTCCACTTT
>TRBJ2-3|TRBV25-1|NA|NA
CASSGLRGSTDTQYF
TGTGCCAGCAGTGGTCTCAGGGGATCCACAGATACGCAGTATTTT
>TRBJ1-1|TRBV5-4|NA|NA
CASSLNSGRVNTEAFF
TGTGCCAGCAGCTTGAATTCGGGCAGGGTGAACACTGAAGCTTTCTTT
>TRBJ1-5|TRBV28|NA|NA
CASSSPEANQPQHF
TGTGCCAGCAGTTCCCCTGAAGCCAATCAGCCCCAGCATTTT
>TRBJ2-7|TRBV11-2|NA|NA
CASSLEVALEQYF
TGTGCCAGCAGCTTAGAGGTCGCACTCGAGCAGTACTTC
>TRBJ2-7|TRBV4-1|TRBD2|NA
CASRFIPTGTSLILSYEQYF
TGCGCCAGCAGATTCATACCGACCGGGACTAGCCTTATCCTTTCCTACGAGCAGTACTTC
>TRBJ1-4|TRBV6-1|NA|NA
CASSEKGNEKLFF
TGTGCCAGCAGTGAAAAAGGAAATGAAAAACTGTTTTTT
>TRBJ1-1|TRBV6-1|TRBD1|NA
CASSPNRGGTEAFF
TGTGCCAGCAGCCCTAACAGGGGTGGGACTGAAGCTTTCTTT
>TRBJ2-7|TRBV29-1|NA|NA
CSALDPGEQYF
TGCAGCGCGCTAGACCCGGGCGAGCAGTACTTC
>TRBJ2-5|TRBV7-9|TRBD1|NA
CASSLGQGGTQYF
TGTGCCAGCAGCTTAGGACAGGGGGGGACCCAGTACTTC
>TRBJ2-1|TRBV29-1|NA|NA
CSVDGAKAAEKQFF
TGCAGCGTTGATGGGGCCAAGGCAGCGGAAAAGCAGTTCTTC
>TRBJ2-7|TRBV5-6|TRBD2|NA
CASSAAGAYEQYF
TGTGCCAGCAGCGCCGCGGGGGCCTACGAGCAGTACTTC
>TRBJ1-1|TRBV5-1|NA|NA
CASSLMRGNTEAFF
TGCGCCAGCAGCTTGATGAGGGGGAACACTGAAGCTTTCTTT